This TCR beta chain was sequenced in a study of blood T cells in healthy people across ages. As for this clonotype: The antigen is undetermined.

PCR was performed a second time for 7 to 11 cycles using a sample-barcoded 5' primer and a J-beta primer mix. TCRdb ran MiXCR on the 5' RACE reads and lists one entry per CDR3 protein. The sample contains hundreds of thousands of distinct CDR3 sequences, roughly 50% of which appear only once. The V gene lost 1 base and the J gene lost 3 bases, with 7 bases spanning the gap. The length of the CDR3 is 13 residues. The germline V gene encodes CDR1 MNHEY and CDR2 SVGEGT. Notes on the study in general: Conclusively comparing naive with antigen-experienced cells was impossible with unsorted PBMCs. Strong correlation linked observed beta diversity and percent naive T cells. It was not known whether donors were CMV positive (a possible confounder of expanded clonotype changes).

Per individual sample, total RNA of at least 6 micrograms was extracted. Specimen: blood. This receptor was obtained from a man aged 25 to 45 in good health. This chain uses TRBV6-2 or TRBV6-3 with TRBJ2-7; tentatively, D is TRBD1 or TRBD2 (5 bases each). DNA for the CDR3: TGTGCCAGCAGTTACTGGGACGGCTACGAGCAGTACTTC. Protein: CASSYWDGYEQYF.